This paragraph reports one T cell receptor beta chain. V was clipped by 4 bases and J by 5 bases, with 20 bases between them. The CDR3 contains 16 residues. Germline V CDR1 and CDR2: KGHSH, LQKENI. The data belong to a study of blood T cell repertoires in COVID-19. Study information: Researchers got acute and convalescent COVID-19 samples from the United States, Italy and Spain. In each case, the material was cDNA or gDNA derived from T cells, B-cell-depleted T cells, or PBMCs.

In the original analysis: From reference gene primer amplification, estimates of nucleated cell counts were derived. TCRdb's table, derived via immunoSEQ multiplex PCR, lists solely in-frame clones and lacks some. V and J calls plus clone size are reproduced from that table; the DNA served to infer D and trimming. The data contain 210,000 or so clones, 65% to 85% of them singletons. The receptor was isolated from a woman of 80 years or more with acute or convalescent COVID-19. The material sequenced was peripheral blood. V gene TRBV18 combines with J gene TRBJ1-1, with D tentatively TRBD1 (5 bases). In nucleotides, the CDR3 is TGTGCCAGCTCACTATTAGTGGGCCAGGGAGGAACTGAAGCTTTCTTT. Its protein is CASSLLVGQGGTEAFF.